The entry below describes one T cell receptor (beta chain). The germline V gene has CDR1 MNHNS and CDR2 SASEGT. V was pared by 6 bases and J by 4 bases, with 9 bases of the junction left unmatched. There are 15 residues in the CDR3. Time point specified: pretreatment peripheral blood. The sample comes from a study of PD-L1 blockade in urothelial cancer. As for the study in general: Males with urothelial cancer arising in the bladder constituted most of the roughly 30 patients.

Clones were read by immunoSEQ multiplex PCR, and TCRdb kept only the in-frame ones, dropping some. The sample includes some 45,000 clones, approximately 80% seen only once; the top ten take around 15%. This sample comprised PBMCs, obtained around atezolizumab (anti-PD-L1) treatment. The chain links TRBV6-1 to TRBJ1-1, with TRBD1 matching 9 bases. The TCR comes from a man in his 60s with urothelial cancer. In DNA, the CDR3 is TGTGCCAGCAGATACAGGGGGCCGGGGAGCACTGAAGCTTTCTTT. Residues: CASRYRGPGSTEAFF.